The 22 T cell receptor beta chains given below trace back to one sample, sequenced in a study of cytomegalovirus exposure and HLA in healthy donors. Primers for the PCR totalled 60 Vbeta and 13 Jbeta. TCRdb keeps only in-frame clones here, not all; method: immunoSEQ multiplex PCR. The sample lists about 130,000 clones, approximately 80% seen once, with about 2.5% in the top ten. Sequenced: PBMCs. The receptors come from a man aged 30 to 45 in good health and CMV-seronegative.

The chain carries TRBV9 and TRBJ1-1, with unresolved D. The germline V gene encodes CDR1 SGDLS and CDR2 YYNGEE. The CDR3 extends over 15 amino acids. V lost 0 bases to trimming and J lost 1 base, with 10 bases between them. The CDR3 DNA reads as TGTGCCAGCAGCGTAGGGAGTCACACGAACACTGAAGCTTTCTTT. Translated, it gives CASSVGSHTNTEAFF.

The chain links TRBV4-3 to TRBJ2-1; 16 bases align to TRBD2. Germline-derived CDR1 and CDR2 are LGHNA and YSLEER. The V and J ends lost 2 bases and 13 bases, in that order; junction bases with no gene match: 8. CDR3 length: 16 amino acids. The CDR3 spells CASSQTGTSGRAGQFF. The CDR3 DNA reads TGCGCCAGCAGCCAAACGGGGACTAGCGGGAGGGCCGGTCAGTTCTTC.

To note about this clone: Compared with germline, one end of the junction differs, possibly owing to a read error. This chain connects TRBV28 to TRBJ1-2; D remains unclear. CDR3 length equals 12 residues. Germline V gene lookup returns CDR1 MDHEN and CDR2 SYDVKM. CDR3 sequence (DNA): TGTGCCAGCAGTCACGGAAACTATGGCTACCCCTTC. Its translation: CASSHGNYGYPF.

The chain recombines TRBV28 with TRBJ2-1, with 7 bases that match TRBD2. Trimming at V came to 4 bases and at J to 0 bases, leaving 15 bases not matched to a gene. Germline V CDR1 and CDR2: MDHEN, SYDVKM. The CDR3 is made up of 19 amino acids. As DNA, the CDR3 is TGTGCCAGCAGTTCCCCGGGGGGTAGCTCAAGCTTCTCCTACAATGAGCAGTTCTTC. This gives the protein CASSSPGGSSSFSYNEQFF.

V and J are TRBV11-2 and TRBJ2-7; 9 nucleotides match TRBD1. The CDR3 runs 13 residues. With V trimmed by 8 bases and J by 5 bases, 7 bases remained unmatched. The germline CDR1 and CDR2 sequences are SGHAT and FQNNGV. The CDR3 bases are TGTGCCAGCCGAACCGGGACAGGGCACGAGCAGTACTTC. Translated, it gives CASRTGTGHEQYF. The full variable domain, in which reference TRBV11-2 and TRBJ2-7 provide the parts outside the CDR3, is EAGVAQSPRYKIIEKRQSVAFWCNPISGHATLYWYQQILGQGPKLLIQFQNNGVVDDSQLPKDRFSAERLKGVDSTLKIQPAKLEDSAVYLCASRTGTGHEQYFGPGTRLTVT.

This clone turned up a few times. The CDR3 DNA is TGTGCCAGCAGCCGGACAGGAGCCGGAAACACCATATATTTT. This translates into CASSRTGAGNTIYF. This chain links TRBV6-1 with TRBJ1-3, with 7 bases identical to TRBD1. The germline V gene has CDR1 MNHNS and CDR2 SASEGT. Germline trimming cut 6 bases from V and 4 bases from J; bases unmatched to any gene: 6. The CDR3 extends over 14 amino acids.

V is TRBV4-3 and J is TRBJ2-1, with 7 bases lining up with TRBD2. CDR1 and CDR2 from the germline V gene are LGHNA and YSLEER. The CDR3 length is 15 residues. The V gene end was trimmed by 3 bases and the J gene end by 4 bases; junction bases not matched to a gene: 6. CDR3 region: CASSQLLAAYNEQFF. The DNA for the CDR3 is TGCGCCAGCAGCCAGCTTCTAGCGGCTTACAATGAGCAGTTCTTC.

In DNA form, the CDR3 reads TGTGCCAGCAGCTCAGAGGGGGCGTCTTTCTACGAGCAGTACTTC. It codes for CASSSEGASFYEQYF. This chain links TRBV7-9 with TRBJ2-7; 7 bases line up with TRBD1. The CDR3 contains 15 residues. Germline V CDR1 and CDR2: SEHNR, FQNEAQ (reference sequence). Trimming at V came to 4 bases and at J to 3 bases, leaving 9 bases not matched to a gene.

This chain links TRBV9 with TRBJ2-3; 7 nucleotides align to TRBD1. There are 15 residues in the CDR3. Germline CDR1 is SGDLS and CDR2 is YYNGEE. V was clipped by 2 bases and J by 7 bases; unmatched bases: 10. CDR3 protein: CASSVQTGVGNTQYF. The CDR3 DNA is TGTGCCAGCAGCGTCCAAACAGGGGTCGGTAATACGCAGTATTTT.

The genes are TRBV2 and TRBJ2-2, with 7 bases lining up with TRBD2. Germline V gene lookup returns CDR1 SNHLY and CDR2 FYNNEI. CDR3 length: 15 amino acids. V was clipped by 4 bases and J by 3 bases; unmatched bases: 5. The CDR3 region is CASSVGGRYTGELFF. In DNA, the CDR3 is TGTGCCAGCAGTGTGGGCGGGAGATACACCGGGGAGCTGTTTTTT.

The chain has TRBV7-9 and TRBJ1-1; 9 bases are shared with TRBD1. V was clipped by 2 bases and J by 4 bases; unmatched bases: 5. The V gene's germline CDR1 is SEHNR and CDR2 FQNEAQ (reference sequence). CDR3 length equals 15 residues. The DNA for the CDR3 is TGTGCCAGCAGCTTATCGGGACAGGGTAGCACTGAAGCTTTCTTT. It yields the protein CASSLSGQGSTEAFF.

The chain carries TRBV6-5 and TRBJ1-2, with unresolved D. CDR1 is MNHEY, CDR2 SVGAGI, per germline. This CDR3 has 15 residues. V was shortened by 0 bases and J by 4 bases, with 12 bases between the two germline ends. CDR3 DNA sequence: TGTGCCAGCAGTTACTCTGGAGGGCTGAGCTATGGCTACACCTTC. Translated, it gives CASSYSGGLSYGYTF.

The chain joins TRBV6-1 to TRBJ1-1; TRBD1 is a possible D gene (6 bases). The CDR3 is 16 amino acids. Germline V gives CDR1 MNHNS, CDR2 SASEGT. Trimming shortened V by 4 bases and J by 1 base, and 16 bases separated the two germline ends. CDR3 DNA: TGTGCCAGCAGTGGGTCGATCCTACAGGGGAACACTGAAGCTTTCTTT. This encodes CASSGSILQGNTEAFF.

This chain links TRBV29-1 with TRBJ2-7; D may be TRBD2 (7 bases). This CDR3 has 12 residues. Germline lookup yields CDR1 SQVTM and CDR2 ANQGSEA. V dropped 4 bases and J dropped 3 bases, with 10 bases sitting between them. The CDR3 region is CSVGGGGYEQYF. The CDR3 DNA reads TGCAGCGTTGGGGGAGGGGGCTACGAGCAGTACTTC.

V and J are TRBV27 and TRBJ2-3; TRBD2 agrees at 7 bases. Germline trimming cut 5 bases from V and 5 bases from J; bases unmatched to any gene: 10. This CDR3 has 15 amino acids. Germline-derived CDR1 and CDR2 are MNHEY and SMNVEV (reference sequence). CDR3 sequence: CASSNGRSPGDTQYF. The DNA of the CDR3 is TGTGCCAGCAGTAACGGGAGGTCTCCCGGAGATACGCAGTATTTT.

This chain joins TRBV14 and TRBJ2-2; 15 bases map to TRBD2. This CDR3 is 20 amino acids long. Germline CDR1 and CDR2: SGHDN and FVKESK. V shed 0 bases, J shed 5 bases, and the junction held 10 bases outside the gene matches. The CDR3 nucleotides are TGTGCCAGCAGCCAAGATGCAGGACTAGCGGGAGGGCCGGGGACCGGGGAGCTGTTTTTT. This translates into CASSQDAGLAGGPGTGELFF.

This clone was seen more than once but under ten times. CDR3 bases: TGTGCCAGCAGTTTAGTACAAAACTACGAGCAGTACTTC. It specifies CASSLVQNYEQYF. The chain recombines TRBV28 with TRBJ2-7; D ambiguous. Deletions cut 2 bases from V and 3 bases from J, with 8 bases between. Germline V gives CDR1 MDHEN, CDR2 SYDVKM. The CDR3 has 13 residues.

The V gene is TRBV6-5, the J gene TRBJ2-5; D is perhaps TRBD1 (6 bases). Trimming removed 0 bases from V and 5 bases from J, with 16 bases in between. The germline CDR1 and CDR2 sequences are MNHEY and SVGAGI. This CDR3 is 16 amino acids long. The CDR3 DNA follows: TGTGCCAGCAGTTACTCGAAGCCCTCAAGGGGGGAGACCCAGTACTTC. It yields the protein CASSYSKPSRGETQYF.

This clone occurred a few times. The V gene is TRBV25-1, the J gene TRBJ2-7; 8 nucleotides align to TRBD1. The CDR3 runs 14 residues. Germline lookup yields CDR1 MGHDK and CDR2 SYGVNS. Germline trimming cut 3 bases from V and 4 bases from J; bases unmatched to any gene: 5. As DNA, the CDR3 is TGTGCCAGCAGTGAGGGACAGGAAGGATACGAGCAGTACTTC. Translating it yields CASSEGQEGYEQYF.

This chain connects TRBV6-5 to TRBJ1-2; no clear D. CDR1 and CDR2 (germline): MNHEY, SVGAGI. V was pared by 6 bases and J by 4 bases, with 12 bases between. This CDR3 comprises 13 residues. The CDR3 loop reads CASRTEQVYGYTF. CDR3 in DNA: TGTGCCAGCAGAACTGAGCAGGTCTATGGCTACACCTTC.

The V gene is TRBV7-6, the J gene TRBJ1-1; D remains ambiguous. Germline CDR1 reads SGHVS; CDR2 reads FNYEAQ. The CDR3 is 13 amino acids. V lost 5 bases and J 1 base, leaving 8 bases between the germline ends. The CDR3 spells CASSPTGNTEAFF. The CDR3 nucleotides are TGTGCCAGCAGCCCCACGGGGAACACTGAAGCTTTCTTT.

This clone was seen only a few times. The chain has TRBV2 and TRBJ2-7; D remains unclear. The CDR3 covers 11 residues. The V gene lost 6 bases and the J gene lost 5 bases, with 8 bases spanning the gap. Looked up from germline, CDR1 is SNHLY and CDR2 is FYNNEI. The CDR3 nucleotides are TGTGCCAGCAGCCAGAACCACGAGCAGTACTTC. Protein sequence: CASSQNHEQYF.